Listed here is a single T cell receptor (beta chain). What it binds is unknown. This entry comes from a study of post-analysis software for immune sequencing data. General study results and limits: When the samples were clustered directly with F measure, those that had been prepared in the same batch showed strong co-clustering. Relative to controls, patients with multiple sclerosis showed significantly lower normalized Chao1 diversity. Five TRBV segments were more frequent in patients than controls; TRBV5-6, TRBV5-1 and TRBV20-1 belonged to this group.

The V and J ends lost 6 bases and 12 bases, in that order; junction bases with no gene match: 8. The CDR3 contains 12 residues. The germline gives CDR1 MNHEY, CDR2 SVGEGT. Unique molecular identifiers had been added to the TCR beta cDNA libraries. The T cell input of about 0.9 to 10 million gave roughly 0.5 million cDNA molecules. TCRdb recomputed calls from the PCR reads with MiXCR, one row per CDR3 protein. The sample records roughly 160,000 distinct CDR3 sequences, around 34% being singletons. The rearrangement uses TRBV6-2 or TRBV6-3 and TRBJ2-3; 8 bases agree with TRBD1. This TCR came from a girl aged 10 to 17 with multiple sclerosis. The source material was blood, sampled after autologous hematopoietic stem cell transplantation. CDR3: CASSHPQGGQYF. Written as DNA, the CDR3 is TGTGCCAGCAGCCACCCACAGGGGGGCCAGTATTTT.